The TCR beta chain described here comes from a study of regulatory T cells in long-lasting Graves disease. This clonotype was seen many times. Its antigen is currently unknown. Assembly of TCR beta libraries relied on iRepertoire HTBI primers together with Arm-PCR of CDR3 regions. TCRdb ran MiXCR on the multiplex PCR reads and lists one entry per CDR3 protein. The profile covers about 400,000 distinct CDR3 sequences, with approximately 16% appearing a single time and about 8% taken by the ten largest. General study points: When disease was persistent, TRBV28, TRBJ1-2 and TRBJ2-5 were the favored segments. TCR diversity was lower in persistent Graves' patients than in newly diagnosed ones.

Documented time point: newly diagnosed GD, antithyroid drugs for less than 3 months. From RNA extracted from PBMCs, the TCR library was made. CDR1 is MDHEN, CDR2 SYDVKM, per germline. The CDR3 is 18 residues long. Trimming took 2 bases from V and 4 from J; bases not matched to a gene: 7. The sample was also reused in another study, on T cells in Graves' hyperthyroidism and ophthalmopathy. From that study: RT-PCR in the first round (using the HTBI primer set) targeted the TCR CDR3.

The sequencing used peripheral blood mononuclear cells (PBMCs), collected at new diagnosis, from a patient treated with antithyroid drugs. The clonotype originates from a middle-aged woman with Graves disease. V and J are TRBV28 and TRBJ2-2, with TRBD2 matching 13 bases. CDR3 nucleotides: TGTGCCAGCAGTTTACGGACTAGCGGGAGCGTCGGCACCGGGGAGCTGTTTTTT. Its protein is CASSLRTSGSVGTGELFF.